This T cell receptor beta chain was captured by sequencing in a study of T cell responses to AZD1222 COVID-19 vaccine. Study summary: Second-dose intervals of approximately 4 or approximately 12 weeks were pooled.

As to this clone: Its antigen is currently unknown.

V dropped 5 bases and J dropped 0 bases, with 8 bases sitting between them. Germline CDR1 SGHVS, CDR2 FQNEAQ. The CDR3 has 14 residues. TCRdb's table, derived via immunoSEQ multiplex PCR, lists solely in-frame clones and lacks some. The data contain 150,000 or so clones, roughly nine tenths of them singletons. Study observations and caveats: Females outnumbered males among donors, who were mostly white British; clonal diversity was possibly underestimated. Baseline serology detected seropositivity in only a handful of AZD1222 recipients. Spike-wide coverage was observed for vaccine-associated CD4 TCRs, with dominant responses at 160-218 and 743-854.

The material was peripheral blood, obtained on day 0 of AZD1222 vaccination. V gene TRBV7-8 combines with J gene TRBJ1-3; D unresolved. The receptor comes from an adult in good health. As DNA, the CDR3 is TGTGCCAGCAGCCTCGGAGTCTCTGGAAACACCATATATTTT. Translated, it gives CASSLGVSGNTIYF.